The 30 T cell receptor beta chains given below trace back to one sample, sequenced in a study of blood T cell repertoires in COVID-19. Here immunoSEQ multiplex PCR was the method, and the copy in TCRdb shows in-frame clones only, minus some. The table has some 180,000 clones, 70% to 85% seen once; the top ten hold around a fifth. The sample taken for sequencing was PBMCs or T cells enriched from blood (not recorded which). These TCRs come from a woman aged 70-85 years in a cohort exposed to, infected with or recovered from COVID-19 (not recorded which).

V is TRBV28 and J is TRBJ2-5, with D possibly TRBD1 on 6 matching bases. CDR1 is MDHEN and CDR2 is SYDVKM in the germline V gene. Trimming stripped 7 bases from V and 5 bases from J, with 14 bases between. There are 13 residues in the CDR3. The chain's CDR3 is CASNKLTGETQYF. DNA of the CDR3: TGTGCCAGCAACAAACTAACAGGGGAGACCCAGTACTTC.

The J gene is TRBJ1-2, the V gene TRBV4-3, with D possibly being TRBD1 (5 bases). Germline loops: CDR1 LGHNA, CDR2 YSLEER. Trimming removed 4 bases at V and 7 bases at J, with 28 bases between. This CDR3 is 18 amino acids long. In DNA, the CDR3 is TGCGCCAGCAGCCGAGCGGGGGGGGAGGGTCTTTTATCATCTGGCTACACCTTC. Encoded protein: CASSRAGGEGLLSSGYTF.

The CDR3 DNA is TGTGCCAGCAGCCAAAAGATACAGGGCTCCGGGGAGCTGTTTTTT. Translation gives CASSQKIQGSGELFF. The gene calls are TRBV5-4 and TRBJ2-2; tentative D call: TRBD1 (6 bases). Trimming took off 4 bases at V and 6 bases at J, with 16 bases between the two ends. The CDR3 extends over 15 amino acids. Germline values: CDR1 SGHNT, CDR2 YYREEE (reference sequence).

The chain combines TRBV18 with TRBJ2-2, with 7 bases matching TRBD1. There are 15 residues in the CDR3. J was trimmed by 6 bases and V by 5 bases; bases with no gene match: 9. Germline lookup yields CDR1 KGHSH and CDR2 LQKENI. CDR3 DNA: TGTGCCAGCTCATCGACAGGGAATAGGGCCGGGGAGCTGTTTTTT. Translation gives CASSSTGNRAGELFF.

The gene calls are TRBV6-6 and TRBJ1-2; maybe TRBD1 (5 bases). The CDR3 runs 15 residues. CDR1 MNHNY and CDR2 SVGAGI come from the germline V gene (reference sequence). V lost 4 bases, J lost 4 bases, and 16 bases lay in between. The CDR3 sequence: CASSFGSQGGYGYTF. The DNA for the CDR3 is TGTGCCAGCAGTTTTGGGTCCCAGGGTGGCTATGGCTACACCTTC.

The V call is TRBV10-1, the J call TRBJ2-1; weak D call: TRBD1 (5 bases). The CDR3 extends over 13 amino acids. With 5 bases removed from V and 8 bases from J, the gap between germline ends came to 13 bases. Germline V gene lookup returns CDR1 WNHNN and CDR2 SYGVQD (reference sequence). The CDR3 reads CASSYRYNHEQFF. CDR3 in DNA: TGCGCCAGCAGTTACAGGTACAACCATGAGCAGTTCTTC.

The chain recombines TRBV30 with TRBJ1-6; no reliable D call. The germline V gene has CDR1 GTSNPN and CDR2 SVGIG (reference sequence). Trimming removed 4 bases at V and 3 bases at J, with 10 bases between. The CDR3 length is 14 residues. The CDR3 spells CAWTAGFYNSPLHF. The CDR3 nucleotides read TGTGCCTGGACCGCCGGGTTCTATAATTCACCCCTCCACTTT.

This rearrangement joins TRBV5-4 to TRBJ2-5; D is perhaps TRBD2 (6 bases). Per the germline V gene, CDR1 is SGHNT and CDR2 is YYREEE (reference sequence). CDR3 length: 15 residues. V lost 4 bases to trimming and J lost 4 bases, with 17 bases between them. This CDR3 reads CASSTRRRVSETQYF. CDR3 DNA sequence: TGTGCCAGCAGCACTCGAAGGAGGGTTTCAGAGACCCAGTACTTC.

The sample holds a few counts of this clone. The rearrangement uses TRBV3-1 (or the pseudogene TRBV3-2) and TRBJ1-2; 9 bases map to TRBD1. Germline assignment: CDR1 LGHDT and CDR2 YNNKEL (reference sequence). CDR3 length: 14 residues. V lost 4 bases, J lost 7 bases, and 7 bases stayed unmatched. CDR3 sequence reads: CASSPQQGALGYTF. In DNA, the CDR3 is TGTGCCAGCAGCCCACAACAGGGGGCGCTTGGCTACACCTTC.

The chain employs TRBV11-1 and TRBJ1-2; weak D call: TRBD1 (6 bases). The length of the CDR3 is 16 residues. Germline assignment: CDR1 SGHAT and CDR2 FQDESV (reference sequence). V was pared by 5 bases and J by 8 bases, with 24 bases between. CDR3: CASSANPGTPFRGYTF. The CDR3 bases are TGTGCCAGCAGCGCCAATCCCGGGACACCTTTCCGGGGCTACACCTTC. Supplemented by reference TRBV11-1 and TRBJ1-2, the full variable domain reads EAEVAQSPRYKITEKSQAVAFWCDPISGHATLYWYRQILGQGPELLVQFQDESVVDDSQLPKDRFSAERLKGVDSTLKIQPAELGDSAMYLCASSANPGTPFRGYTFGSGTRLTVV.

The gene calls are TRBV5-1 and TRBJ1-3, with D possibly matching TRBD1 (6 bases). V was shortened by 4 bases and J by 1 base, with 9 bases between the two germline ends. This CDR3 has 14 residues. Per the germline V gene, CDR1 is SGHRS and CDR2 is YFSETQ. The CDR3 is CASSRRGSGNTIYF. CDR3 DNA sequence: TGCGCCAGCAGCCGCAGGGGATCTGGAAACACCATATATTTT.

The genes are TRBV30 and TRBJ2-7, with D perhaps matching TRBD1 (7 bases). Germline V gene sequence: CDR1 GTSNPN, CDR2 SVGIG (reference sequence). Between the trimmed V and J ends, which lost 3 bases and 1 base, there was a span of 13 bases. The CDR3 consists of 14 residues. CDR3 protein: CAWSRQGGSYEQYF. CDR3 DNA sequence: TGTGCCTGGAGCCGGCAGGGGGGATCCTACGAGCAGTACTTC.

This sequence joins TRBV7-2 and TRBJ2-3; weak D call: TRBD2 (6 bases). V shed 1 base and J shed 4 bases, with 12 bases lying between them. The CDR3 loop spans 15 amino acids. Germline CDR1 is SGHTA and CDR2 is FQGNSA. The CDR3 nucleotides are TGTGCCAGCAGCTTAGTTTCGGGGGTGGCAGATACGCAGTATTTT. Translating gives CASSLVSGVADTQYF. Supplemented by reference TRBV7-2 and TRBJ2-3, the full variable domain reads GAGVSQSPSNKVTEKGKDVELRCDPISGHTALYWYRQSLGQGLEFLIYFQGNSAPDKSGLPSDRFSAERTGGSVSTLTIQRTQQEDSAVYLCASSLVSGVADTQYFGPGTRLTVL.

The rearrangement joins TRBV5-1 to TRBJ2-5, with a possible D match to TRBD1 (5 bases). The V end lost 4 bases, the J end lost 3 bases, and 16 bases lay between the germline ends. This CDR3 spans 15 amino acids. Germline V gives CDR1 SGHRS, CDR2 YFSETQ. The CDR3 DNA reads as TGCGCCAGCAGCGCGTCGCCGACAGTGAAAGAGACCCAGTACTTC. Translating it yields CASSASPTVKETQYF.

V usage is TRBV6-5 and J usage is TRBJ2-7; 7 bases fit TRBD2. Germline V gene data show CDR1 as MNHEY and CDR2 as SVGAGI. With V trimmed by 0 bases and J by 3 bases, 5 bases remained unmatched. The CDR3 is 15 amino acids. CDR3 loop: CASSYSGKRGYEQYF. CDR3 bases: TGTGCCAGCAGTTACTCAGGGAAGCGGGGCTACGAGCAGTACTTC.

The V call is TRBV3-1 (or the pseudogene TRBV3-2), the J call TRBJ2-7, with 7 bases identical to TRBD2. There are 16 residues in the CDR3. Germline lookup yields CDR1 LGHDT and CDR2 YNNKEL (reference sequence). Trimming cost V 5 bases and J 2 bases; bases outside gene matches: 12. The CDR3: CASSTASSGPPYEQYF. DNA for the CDR3: TGTGCCAGCAGCACCGCCTCTAGCGGACCCCCCTACGAGCAGTACTTC.

V is TRBV11-2 and J is TRBJ2-5; D remains ambiguous. V was shortened by 5 bases and J by 4 bases, with 8 bases between the two germline ends. Per the germline V gene, CDR1 is SGHAT and CDR2 is FQNNGV. The CDR3 spans 12 residues. The CDR3: CASSRVSETQYF. DNA for the CDR3: TGTGCCAGCAGCCGGGTCTCAGAGACCCAGTACTTC.

The chain joins TRBV9 to TRBJ2-7, with 11 bases matching TRBD2. Trimming removed 3 bases from V and 5 bases from J; junction bases left unmatched: 4. Germline CDR1 SGDLS, CDR2 YYNGEE. The CDR3 sequence is 14 residues long. CDR3 nucleotides: TGTGCCAGCAGCGCCCTAGCGGGGGGCAACGAGCAGTACTTC. Translation gives CASSALAGGNEQYF.

The chain has TRBV19 and TRBJ1-2, with 8 bases that match TRBD1. This CDR3 is 13 amino acids long. CDR1 LNHDA and CDR2 SQIVND come from the germline V gene (reference sequence). V lost 6 bases and J lost 5; bases outside the gene matches: 5. This CDR3 is CASRTDRVYGYTF. The CDR3 DNA reads TGTGCCAGTAGGACGGACAGGGTTTATGGCTACACCTTC.

The rearrangement uses TRBV3-1 (or the pseudogene TRBV3-2) and TRBJ1-4, with 7 positions matching TRBD1. The germline CDR1 and CDR2 sequences are LGHDT and YNNKEL (reference sequence). J gave up 8 bases and V 4 bases, and 7 bases lay outside the gene matches. CDR3 length: 14 residues. The CDR3 DNA sequence: TGTGCCAGCAGCCGACAGGGTGGGATAGAAAAACTGTTTTTT. Translation gives CASSRQGGIEKLFF.

V is TRBV9 and J is TRBJ2-1; tentatively, D is TRBD2 (6 bases). The V gene's germline CDR1 is SGDLS and CDR2 YYNGEE. Trimming shortened V by 0 bases and J by 9 bases, and 22 bases separated the two germline ends. CDR3 length equals 17 residues. DNA for the CDR3: TGTGCCAGCAGCGTAGGTTTCAGTAACACGGGAGTGGTTGAGCAGTTCTTC. This codes for CASSVGFSNTGVVEQFF.

The rearrangement uses TRBV11-3 and TRBJ2-2, with 13 bases lining up with TRBD2. Trimming removed 5 bases from V and 6 bases from J; junction bases left unmatched: 3. There are 15 residues in the CDR3. CDR1 and CDR2 (germline): SGHNT, YENEEA. CDR3 loop: CASSPLAGGAGELFF. As DNA, the CDR3 is TGTGCCAGCAGCCCACTAGCGGGAGGGGCCGGGGAGCTGTTTTTT.

This clone was observed a single time. The chain has TRBV4-3 and TRBJ1-2; 11 bases align to TRBD1. Trimming at V came to 0 bases and at J to 5 bases, leaving 8 bases not matched to a gene. Germline V gives CDR1 LGHNA, CDR2 YSLEER. This CDR3 is 17 amino acids long. The CDR3 DNA reads TGCGCCAGCAGCCAAGAATCCGGGACAGGGGGGCGATATGGCTACACCTTC. This encodes CASSQESGTGGRYGYTF.

This chain connects TRBV11-2 to TRBJ1-1; TRBD1 matches 8 bases. Germline values: CDR1 SGHAT, CDR2 FQNNGV. The V segment lost 5 bases and the J segment 5 bases; nucleotides outside the gene matches: 13. The CDR3 length is 16 residues. The CDR3 DNA sequence: TGTGCCAGCAGCCGCAGCGGACAGGGAGGGTGGACTGAAGCTTTCTTT. Translating it yields CASSRSGQGGWTEAFF.

This clone was detected only once. This chain joins TRBV28 and TRBJ1-1, with TRBD1 matching 12 bases. This CDR3 has 14 residues. CDR1 MDHEN and CDR2 SYDVKM come from the germline V gene. V lost 6 bases and J lost 9; bases outside the gene matches: 8. The CDR3 sequence: CASRSGTGGLKAFF. DNA of the CDR3: TGTGCCAGCAGATCCGGGACAGGGGGCCTAAAAGCTTTCTTT.

This chain links TRBV6-1 with TRBJ1-5; D call uncertain. The CDR3 length is 16 residues. With 4 bases removed from V and 0 bases from J, the gap between germline ends came to 13 bases. Germline V gives CDR1 MNHNS, CDR2 SASEGT. CDR3 bases: TGTGCCAGCAGTGTTACGCACGCGAATAGCAATCAGCCCCAGCATTTT. Translated: CASSVTHANSNQPQHF.

The chain has TRBV2 and TRBJ2-1; no reliable D call. The ends were cut back, 5 bases at V and 13 bases at J, with 9 bases in the middle. From germline, CDR1 is SNHLY and CDR2 FYNNEI. The CDR3 has 10 residues. The CDR3 protein is CASSKTQQFF. The DNA for the CDR3 is TGTGCCAGCAGTAAGACACAACAGTTCTTC.

This clone was recorded a few times. The V gene is TRBV7-3, the J gene TRBJ2-3, with TRBD1 matching 8 bases. The trim removed 5 bases at V and 0 bases at J, leaving 13 bases unmatched. The CDR3 extends over 18 amino acids. The germline gives CDR1 SGHTA, CDR2 FQGTGA. The CDR3 is CASSPNMGNRGSTDTQYF. The CDR3 coding sequence is TGTGCCAGCAGCCCAAATATGGGAAACAGGGGGAGCACAGATACGCAGTATTTT.

CDR3 sequence (DNA): TGTGCCAGTAGTACAGGGATTAGCAATCAGCCCCAGCATTTT. Protein sequence: CASSTGISNQPQHF. The chain carries TRBV19 and TRBJ1-5, with D possibly matching TRBD1 (5 bases). V lost 4 bases and J 0 bases, leaving 7 bases between the germline ends. Germline V gives CDR1 LNHDA, CDR2 SQIVND (reference sequence). The CDR3 runs 14 residues.

CDR3 sequence: CASSFGLAPETQYF. The CDR3, as DNA: TGTGCCAGCAGCTTCGGACTAGCGCCAGAGACCCAGTACTTC. The J gene is TRBJ2-5, the V gene TRBV7-2, with 9 nucleotides matching TRBD2. Germline CDR1 reads SGHTA; CDR2 reads FQGNSA. V lost 3 bases to trimming and J lost 4 bases; unmatched junction nucleotides: 3. CDR3 length equals 14 residues. Looking up the rest from reference TRBV7-2 and TRBJ2-5 gives the full variable domain: GAGVSQSPSNKVTEKGKDVELRCDPISGHTALYWYRQSLGQGLEFLIYFQGNSAPDKSGLPSDRFSAERTGGSVSTLTIQRTQQEDSAVYLCASSFGLAPETQYFGPGTRLLVL.